The text below deals with one T cell receptor (beta chain). From germline, CDR1 is LNHDA and CDR2 SQIVND (reference sequence). The V gene end was trimmed by 4 bases and the J gene end by 4 bases; junction bases not matched to a gene: 7. The CDR3 extends over 15 amino acids. The data stem from a study of T cell changes during pregnancy in multiple sclerosis. This table comes from immunoSEQ multiplex PCR, and its TCRdb copy is limited to in-frame clones, with some not included. The table has approximately 80,000 clones, about 95% seen once. The chain joins TRBV19 to TRBJ2-3, with 8 bases fitting TRBD2. The source is a female donor with multiple sclerosis, enrolled in a pregnancy study. Here the sequenced sample was peripheral blood, taken in the third trimester of pregnancy. This chain's CDR3 is CASSSFDGGADTQYF. CDR3 coding DNA: TGTGCCAGTAGTAGCTTCGACGGGGGGGCAGATACGCAGTATTTT. The whole variable domain, remainder taken from reference TRBV19 and TRBJ2-3, is DGGITQSPKYLFRKEGQNVTLSCEQNLNHDAMYWYRQDPGQGLRLIYYSQIVNDFQKGDIAEGYSVSREKKESFPLTVTSAQKNPTAFYLCASSSFDGGADTQYFGPGTRLTVL.